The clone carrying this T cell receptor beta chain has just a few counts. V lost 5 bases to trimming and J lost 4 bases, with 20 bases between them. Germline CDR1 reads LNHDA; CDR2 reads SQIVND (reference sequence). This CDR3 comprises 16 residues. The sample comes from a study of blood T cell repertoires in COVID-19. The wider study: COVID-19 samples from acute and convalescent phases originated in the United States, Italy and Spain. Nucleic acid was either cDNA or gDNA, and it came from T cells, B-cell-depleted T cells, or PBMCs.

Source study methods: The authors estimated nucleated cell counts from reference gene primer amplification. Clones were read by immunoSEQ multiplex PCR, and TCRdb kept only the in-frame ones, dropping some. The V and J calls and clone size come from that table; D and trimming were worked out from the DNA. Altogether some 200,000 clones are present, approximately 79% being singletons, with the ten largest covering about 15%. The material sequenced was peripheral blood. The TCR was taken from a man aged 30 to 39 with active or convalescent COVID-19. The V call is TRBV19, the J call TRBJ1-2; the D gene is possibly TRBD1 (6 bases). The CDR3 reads CASSVQGRQASYGYTF. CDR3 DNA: TGTGCCAGTAGTGTACAGGGCCGGCAGGCTTCCTATGGCTACACCTTC.